The sample holds a few counts of the clone carrying this TCR beta chain. The antigen remains undetermined. The sample belongs to a study of T cells in Graves' hyperthyroidism and ophthalmopathy. For the study at large: The initial diagnosis was the point when peripheral blood was collected, ahead of any treatment.

The V end was cut by 4 bases, the J end by 7 bases, with 13 bases between. The germline gives CDR1 SEHNR, CDR2 FQNEAQ (reference sequence). CDR3 length: 13 amino acids. From RNA transcripts, TCR beta CDR3 regions were amplified. The TCR CDR3 was amplified in a first-round RT-PCR using the HTBI primer set. One entry per CDR3 protein, called by TCRdb with MiXCR from the multiplex PCR reads. The sample has under 450,000 distinct CDR3 sequences; 15% to 19% are singletons. Graves' hyperthyroidism qualified as stable when ophthalmopathy did not progress within 18 months. Patients between 18 and 65 years old had hyperthyroidism, newly diagnosed and lasting under 2 months. Overall study results and limits: Classification by a 13 V-J model distinguished ophthalmopathy from stable hyperthyroidism.

The genes are TRBV7-9 and TRBJ2-5; D gene unclear. Sequencing input: blood. This TCR was recovered from a woman aged 18 to 35 with Graves' hyperthyroidism. CDR3 sequence reads: CASSSGAPWTQYF. CDR3 sequence (DNA): TGTGCCAGCAGCTCAGGCGCCCCTTGGACCCAGTACTTC.